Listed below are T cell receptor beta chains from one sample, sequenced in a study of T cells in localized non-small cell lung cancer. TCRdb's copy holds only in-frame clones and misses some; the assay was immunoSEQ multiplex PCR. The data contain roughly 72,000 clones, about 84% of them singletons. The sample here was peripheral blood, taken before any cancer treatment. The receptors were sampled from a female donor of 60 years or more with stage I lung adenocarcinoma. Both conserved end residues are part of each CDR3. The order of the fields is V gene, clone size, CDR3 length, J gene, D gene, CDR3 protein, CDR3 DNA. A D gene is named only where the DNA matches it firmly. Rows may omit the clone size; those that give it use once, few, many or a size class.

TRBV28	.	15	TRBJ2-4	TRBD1	CASEGGTGGGNIQYF	TGTGCCAGCGAAGGCGGGACAGGGGGAGGAAACATTCAGTACTTC
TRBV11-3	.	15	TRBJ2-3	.	CASSLEGASTDTQYF	TGTGCCAGCAGCTTAGAAGGGGCTAGCACAGATACGCAGTATTTT
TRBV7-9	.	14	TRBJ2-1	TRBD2	CASSPTGLYHEQFF	TGTGCCAGCAGCCCGACGGGACTATACCATGAGCAGTTCTTC
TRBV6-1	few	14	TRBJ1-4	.	CASSEDRVSEKLFF	TGTGCCAGCAGTGAAGACAGGGTTAGTGAAAAACTGTTTTTT
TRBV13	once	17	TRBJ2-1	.	CASSLSSSLYHDNEQFF	TGTGCCAGCAGCCTGTCTAGCTCACTTTACCACGACAATGAGCAGTTCTTC
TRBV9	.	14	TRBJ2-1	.	CASSRDPIVDEQFF	TGTGCCAGCAGTAGGGACCCTATAGTAGATGAGCAGTTCTTC
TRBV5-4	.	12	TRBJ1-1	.	CASSFPDTEAFF	TGTGCCAGCAGCTTCCCGGACACTGAAGCTTTCTTT
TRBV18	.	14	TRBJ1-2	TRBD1	CASSLDRDNYGYTF	TGTGCCAGCTCACTAGACAGGGATAACTATGGCTACACCTTC
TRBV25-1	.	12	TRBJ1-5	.	CASRQGWQPQHF	TGTGCCAGCAGACAGGGTTGGCAGCCCCAGCATTTT
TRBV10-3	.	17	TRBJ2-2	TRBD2	CAISGVSSGRDTGELFF	TGTGCCATCAGTGGGGTATCTAGCGGACGGGACACCGGGGAGCTGTTTTTT
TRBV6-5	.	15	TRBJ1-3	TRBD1	CASSSGTDLKNTIYF	TGTGCCAGCAGTTCCGGGACAGACCTTAAAAACACCATATATTTT
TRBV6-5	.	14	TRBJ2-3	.	CASSWTGPLDTQYF	TGTGCCAGCAGTTGGACGGGGCCCCTAGATACGCAGTATTTT
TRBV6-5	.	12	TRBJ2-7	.	CASSFSGQTLYF	TGTGCCAGCAGTTTCTCCGGACAGACCCTATACTTC
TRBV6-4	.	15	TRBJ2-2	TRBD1	CASSRGTGITGELFF	TGTGCCAGCAGTAGAGGGACAGGGATCACCGGGGAGCTGTTTTTT
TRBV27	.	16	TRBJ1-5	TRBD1	CASSPRTGGDNQPQHF	TGTGCCAGCAGTCCTCGGACAGGGGGGGACAATCAGCCCCAGCATTTT
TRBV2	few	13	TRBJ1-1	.	CASRARQYTEAFF	TGTGCCAGCAGAGCTAGACAGTACACTGAAGCTTTCTTT
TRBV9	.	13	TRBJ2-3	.	CASSRGRGPTQYF	TGTGCCAGCAGCCGGGGTAGGGGCCCTACGCAGTATTTT
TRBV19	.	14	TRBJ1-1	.	CASRDYRRNTEAFF	TGTGCCAGTAGGGACTATAGAAGGAACACTGAAGCTTTCTTT
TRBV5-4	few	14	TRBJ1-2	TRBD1	CASSHDRGGYGYTF	TGTGCCAGCAGTCATGACAGGGGCGGGTATGGCTACACCTTC
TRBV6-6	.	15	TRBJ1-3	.	CASSSLALSGNTIYF	TGTGCCAGCAGCTCGTTAGCTTTGAGTGGAAACACCATATATTTT
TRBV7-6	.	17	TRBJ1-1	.	CASSLSPAYGVVTEAFF	TGTGCCAGCAGCTTAAGTCCTGCGTACGGTGTCGTCACTGAAGCTTTCTTT
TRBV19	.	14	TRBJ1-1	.	CASTGSQGYAEAFF	TGTGCCAGTACGGGCTCGCAGGGATACGCTGAAGCTTTCTTT
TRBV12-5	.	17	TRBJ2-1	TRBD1	CASDSPFGTGSYNEQFF	TGTGCTAGTGATAGTCCTTTCGGGACAGGATCTTACAATGAGCAGTTCTTC
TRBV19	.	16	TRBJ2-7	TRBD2	CASSIVSTSGRYEQYF	TGTGCCAGTAGTATAGTCAGTACTAGCGGTCGATACGAGCAGTACTTC
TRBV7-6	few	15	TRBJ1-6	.	CASSLQGRAQRPLHF	TGTGCCAGCAGCTTACAAGGACGAGCCCAGAGACCCCTCCACTTT
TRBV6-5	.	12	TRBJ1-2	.	CASSGGVYGYTF	TGTGCCAGCAGCGGAGGGGTTTATGGCTACACCTTC
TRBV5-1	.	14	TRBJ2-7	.	CASSLGNLGYEQYF	TGCGCCAGCAGCTTGGGCAACCTAGGCTACGAGCAGTACTTC
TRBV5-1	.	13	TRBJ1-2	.	CASSLAGSAGYTF	TGCGCCAGCAGTCTAGCGGGCTCTGCTGGCTACACCTTC
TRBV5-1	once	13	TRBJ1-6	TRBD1	CASGTGMNSPLHF	TGCGCCAGCGGGACAGGGATGAATTCACCCCTCCACTTT
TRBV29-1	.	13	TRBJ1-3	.	CSVEGLGGNTIYF	TGCAGCGTTGAAGGGCTTGGGGGAAACACCATATATTTT
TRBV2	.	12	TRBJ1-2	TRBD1	CASSSFFQGVLF	TGTGCCAGCAGTTCCTTTTTCCAGGGGGTCCTCTTC
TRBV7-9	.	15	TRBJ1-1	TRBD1	CASGGDRTKNTEAFF	TGTGCCAGCGGGGGGGACAGGACTAAGAACACTGAAGCTTTCTTT
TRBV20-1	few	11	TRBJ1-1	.	CSAHDRFEAFF	TGCAGTGCTCACGACAGGTTTGAAGCTTTCTTT
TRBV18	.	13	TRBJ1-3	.	CASSPYRGDTIYF	TGTGCCAGCTCACCATATAGGGGTGACACCATATATTTT
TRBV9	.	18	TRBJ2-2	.	CASSFGAGTGSDTGELFF	.
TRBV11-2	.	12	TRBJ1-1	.	CASSLDTPEAFF	TGTGCCAGCAGCTTAGATACCCCTGAAGCTTTCTTT
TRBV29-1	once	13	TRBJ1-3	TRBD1	CSAGQSSGNTIYF	TGCAGCGCGGGACAGAGCTCTGGAAACACCATATATTTT
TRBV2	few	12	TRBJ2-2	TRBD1	CASKTGAGELFF	TGTGCCAGCAAGACAGGGGCCGGGGAGCTGTTTTTT
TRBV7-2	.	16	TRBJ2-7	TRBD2	CASSHSLAGDRYEQYF	TGTGCCAGCAGCCATAGCCTAGCGGGGGACCGCTACGAGCAGTACTTC
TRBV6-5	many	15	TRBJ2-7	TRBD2	CASSYGAGGGYEQYF	TGTGCCAGCAGTTACGGAGCGGGAGGAGGCTACGAGCAGTACTTC
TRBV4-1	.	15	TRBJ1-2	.	CASSQDEAATYGYTF	TGCGCCAGCAGCCAAGATGAGGCAGCAACCTATGGCTACACCTTC
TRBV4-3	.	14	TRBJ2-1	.	CASSPGQLGNEQFF	TGCGCCAGCTCTCCGGGACAACTCGGGAATGAGCAGTTCTTC
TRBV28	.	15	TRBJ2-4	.	CASSRTDIGKNIQYF	TGTGCCAGCAGCCGGACAGATATAGGCAAAAACATTCAGTACTTC